Below, one TCR beta chain is given with its context. Which antigen it targets is not known. No much larger clonotype is one base removed from it; base qualities were not supplied. The CDR3 measures 16 amino acids from cysteine to phenylalanine. Solely the CDR3 DNA is kept, with 48 bases framed from the first base. Via the germline V gene, CDR1 is SGHRS and CDR2 YFSETQ. From V the trimming removes 0 bases and from J it removes 9 bases, while the gene matches leave 9 bases of the junction unaccounted for. These data originate in a study of blood T cell repertoires in COVID-19 (dated by TCRdb to the early 2020s). Notes on the research overall: Samples from collaborators originated in the United States, Italy and Spain and spanned both the acute and convalescent phases of COVID-19. The prospective study material was composed of cDNA or gDNA derived from T cells, B-cell-depleted T cells, or PBMCs. Subjects who had been exposed to COVID-19, were actively infected with it, or had recovered from it provided the deeply sampled blood TCRbeta repertoires that made up the dataset. The repertoires were released in a freely available public database meant as a resource for research on the immune response to SARS-CoV-2. The samples were drawn from two sources: the first 160 participants of the ongoing ImmuneRACE study, and fewer than 1,500 subjects contributed by 6 global collaborators. Nearly every sample came with metadata listing a de-identified subject ID, COVID-19 status, age in years and sex. HLA class I and class II types, where available, came from metadata supplied by the sample provider rather than from assay-based typing. The investigation overall reported the following: The amount of clinical and demographic metadata varied by source and participant and was provided uncurated.

TCRbeta CDR3 regions were amplified from genomic DNA using the immunoSEQ Assay, a bias-controlled multiplex PCR. Per the original workflow: Within the assay, amplification of reference gene primers was used to estimate how many nucleated cells each sample contained. Sequence reads were collapsed and filtered to measure the absolute abundance of every unique TCRbeta CDR3 rearrangement. For each sample, productive Simpson clonality was calculated by taking the square root of Simpson's diversity index across productive rearrangements. Entries here come from immuneACCESS through TCRdb and include only in-frame sequences with V and J called. Some clones fail to appear in such tables; in the studies checked, an unresolved V gene covers under half of the shortfall, and the cause of the remainder is unknown. The V and J calls and clone size come from that table; D and trimming were worked out from the DNA. For this sample there are 95,000 to 100,000 clones; around 80% appear just once. 20% to 25% of the sample is in the top ten clones.

Whole blood was collected in K2EDTA tubes by collaborating institutions according to the institutions' own protocols. For TCRbeta analysis, collaborators shipped samples as frozen whole blood, isolated PBMCs, or DNA extracted from either of those sample types. What was sequenced was peripheral blood. The TCR comes from a human donor in a cohort sampled during active COVID-19. The chain is made from TRBV5-1 and TRBJ1-4, and 9 bases in between align with TRBD1. The CDR3 reads CASSLGPSGQGQKLFF. The nucleotide sequence is given as TGCGCCAGCAGCTTGGGGCCTTCGGGACAGGGACAAAAACTGTTTTTT.